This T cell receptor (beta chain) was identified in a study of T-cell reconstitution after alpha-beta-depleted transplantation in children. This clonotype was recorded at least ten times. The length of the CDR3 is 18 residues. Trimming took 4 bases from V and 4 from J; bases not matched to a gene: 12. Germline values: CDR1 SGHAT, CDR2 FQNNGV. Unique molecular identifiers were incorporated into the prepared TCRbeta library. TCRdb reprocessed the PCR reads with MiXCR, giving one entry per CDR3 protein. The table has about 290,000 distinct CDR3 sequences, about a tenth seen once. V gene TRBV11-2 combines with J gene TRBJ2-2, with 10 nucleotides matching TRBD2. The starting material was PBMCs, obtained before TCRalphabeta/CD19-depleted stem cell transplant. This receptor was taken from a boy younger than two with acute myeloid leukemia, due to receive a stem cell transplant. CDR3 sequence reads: CASSSPFSGGPFTGELFF. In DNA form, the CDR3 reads TGTGCCAGCAGCTCACCATTTAGCGGGGGGCCTTTCACCGGGGAGCTGTTTTTT. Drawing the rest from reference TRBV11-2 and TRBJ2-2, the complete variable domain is EAGVAQSPRYKIIEKRQSVAFWCNPISGHATLYWYQQILGQGPKLLIQFQNNGVVDDSQLPKDRFSAERLKGVDSTLKIQPAKLEDSAVYLCASSSPFSGGPFTGELFFGEGSRLTVL.